A selection of T cell receptor beta chains follows, all from one sample in a study of T cell responses to AZD1222 COVID-19 vaccine. The data were produced by immunoSEQ multiplex PCR, yet TCRdb's version contains in-frame clones alone and is incomplete. Among 15,000 to 20,000 clones, 89% were seen once, and the ten largest hold about 9.5%. This specimen was peripheral blood, taken 28 days after the second AZD1222 dose. These receptors were collected from an adult who received the AZD1222 COVID-19 vaccine. Each CDR3 is given with its conserved first and last residue. The D gene is left open where the match is weak. Size tells how often a clone was seen (once, few, many) or the class of an expanded clone, and some rows leave it out.

clone_size j_call v_call d_call cdr3_aa cdr3_nt
. TRBJ1-1 TRBV24-1 . CATSGEEGEAFF TGTGCCACCAGTGGGGAGGAGGGTGAAGCTTTCTTT
. TRBJ2-7 TRBV3-1/TRBV3-2 . CASSQVPLDEQYF TGTGCCAGCAGCCAAGTGCCTCTCGACGAGCAGTACTTC
. TRBJ2-5 TRBV28 . CASSSQRSQYF TGTGCCAGCAGTTCCCAAAGGAGCCAGTACTTC
. TRBJ2-3 TRBV2 . CASSELRRTDTQYF TGTGCCAGCAGTGAACTCAGACGCACAGATACGCAGTATTTT
. TRBJ2-3 TRBV6-5 . CASSYSGGLTDTQYF TGTGCCAGCAGTTATAGTGGGGGGCTTACAGATACGCAGTATTTT
. TRBJ2-1 TRBV6-5 . CASRIYNEQFF TGTGCCAGCAGAATATACAATGAGCAGTTCTTC
. TRBJ2-7 TRBV18 . CASSPPVYPYEQYF TGTGCCAGCTCACCACCGGTCTACCCCTACGAGCAGTACTTC
. TRBJ2-7 TRBV19 TRBD2 CASSAGTSGDYEQYF TGTGCCAGTAGTGCAGGGACTAGCGGGGATTACGAGCAGTACTTC
. TRBJ2-3 TRBV7-6 . CASSLLEIGTDTQYF TGTGCCAGCAGCTTGCTTGAGATAGGCACAGATACGCAGTATTTT
. TRBJ2-3 TRBV9 . CASSLSWSTDTQYF TGTGCCAGCAGCCTTAGTTGGAGCACAGATACGCAGTATTTT
. TRBJ1-2 TRBV7-8 TRBD1 CASSPRTGNYGYTF TGTGCCAGCAGCCCGAGGACAGGGAACTATGGCTACACCTTC
few TRBJ2-2 TRBV2 TRBD1 CASSGTGNTGELFF TGTGCCAGCAGCGGGACAGGGAACACCGGGGAGCTGTTTTTT
. TRBJ1-1 TRBV11-3 TRBD1 CASSMRGQNTEAFF TGTGCCAGCAGTATGAGGGGGCAGAACACTGAAGCTTTCTTT
. TRBJ2-7 TRBV5-1 TRBD2 CASSLALAGEEDEQYF TGCGCCAGCAGCTTGGCCCTAGCGGGAGAAGAAGACGAGCAGTACTTC
. TRBJ1-2 TRBV4-1 TRBD1 CASSQTRQGGNYGYTF TGCGCCAGCAGCCAAACTCGACAGGGGGGTAACTATGGCTACACCTTC
. TRBJ1-5 TRBV10-1 . CASSAGLTKEGYEQPQHF TGCGCCAGCAGTGCGGGACTGACAAAGGAGGGGTATGAGCAGCCCCAGCATTTT
. TRBJ1-6 TRBV10-2 . CASSDGRGNSPLHF TGCGCCAGCAGTGATGGCAGGGGTAATTCACCCCTCCACTTT
once TRBJ2-3 TRBV29-1 TRBD2 CSVVVAGGRRDTQYF TGCAGCGTTGTTGTGGCGGGAGGGCGGCGAGATACGCAGTATTTT
. TRBJ2-1 TRBV14 TRBD2 CASSQASGSGFF TGTGCCAGCAGCCAAGCTAGCGGGAGTGGGTTCTTC
. TRBJ1-2 TRBV5-1 TRBD1 CASSLGQGTGGYTF TGCGCCAGCAGCCTAGGACAGGGTACGGGCGGCTACACCTTC
. TRBJ2-3 TRBV6-7 . CASTCGTASTDTQYF TGTGCCAGCACGTGCGGGACAGCTAGCACAGATACGCAGTATTTT
. TRBJ2-3 TRBV20-1 . CSASARDTQYF TGCAGTGCCAGCGCTCGGGATACGCAGTATTTT
. TRBJ1-1 TRBV18 . CASSPAHEGNTEAFF TGTGCCAGCTCACCCGCCCACGAGGGGAACACTGAAGCTTTCTTT
. TRBJ1-1 TRBV9 TRBD1 CASSVGTGGSGTEAFF TGTGCCAGCAGCGTAGGGACAGGGGGCTCGGGCACTGAAGCTTTCTTT
few TRBJ1-4 TRBV6-5 . CASSYSPGPTNEKLFF TGTGCCAGCAGTTACTCGCCGGGGCCAACTAATGAAAAACTGTTTTTT
. TRBJ2-2 TRBV10-1 TRBD2 CASSGLAGGSDTGELFF TGCGCCAGCAGTGGACTAGCGGGGGGTTCGGACACCGGGGAGCTGTTTTTT
. TRBJ2-3 TRBV7-9 . CASSSGPTPGIDTQYF TGTGCCAGCAGCTCAGGCCCTACACCGGGGATAGATACGCAGTATTTT
. TRBJ2-1 TRBV24-1 TRBD2 CATSRAGGANEQFF TGTGCCACCAGTCGGGCGGGGGGGGCCAATGAGCAGTTCTTC
. TRBJ2-3 TRBV7-2 . CASSWEAADTQYF TGTGCCAGCAGCTGGGAGGCGGCAGATACGCAGTATTTT
. TRBJ2-1 TRBV10-1 TRBD2 CASSTASGRGNEQFF TGCGCCAGCAGTACTGCTAGCGGGAGGGGCAATGAGCAGTTCTTC
. TRBJ2-2 TRBV7-2 TRBD2 CASSLKGTSGGGSTGELFF TGTGCCAGCAGCCTTAAAGGGACTAGCGGGGGCGGGAGCACCGGGGAGCTGTTTTTT
. TRBJ1-2 TRBV5-5 . CASSLGYTSYGYTF TGTGCCAGCAGCCTAGGGTATACTAGCTATGGCTACACCTTC
. TRBJ2-5 TRBV28 . CASTKGGFQTQYF TGTGCCAGCACCAAAGGGGGGTTCCAGACCCAGTACTTC
. TRBJ1-3 TRBV5-5 . CASSWGTGSAGNTIYF TGTGCCAGCAGCTGGGGTACAGGGTCGGCCGGAAACACCATATATTTT
. TRBJ1-1 TRBV28 TRBD1 CASSLRESGGWTEAFF TGTGCCAGCAGTTTAAGGGAGTCAGGGGGCTGGACTGAAGCTTTCTTT
. TRBJ2-5 TRBV28 . CASSFLWQSGVETQYF TGTGCCAGCAGTTTTCTTTGGCAAAGTGGTGTAGAGACCCAGTACTTC
. TRBJ2-2 TRBV5-8 . CASSAPAAPGGGELFF TGTGCCAGCAGCGCCCCAGCTGCGCCGGGTGGCGGGGAGCTGTTTTTT
. TRBJ2-3 TRBV6-4 . CASSLGLGADTQYF TGTGCCAGCAGTTTGGGCCTGGGGGCAGATACGCAGTATTTT
once TRBJ1-5 TRBV15 . CATSRESRVGPQHF TGTGCCACCAGCAGAGAGAGTAGGGTGGGGCCCCAGCATTTT
. TRBJ1-1 TRBV7-9 TRBD1 CASSSGQAMNTEAFF TGTGCCAGCAGCTCGGGACAGGCGATGAACACTGAAGCTTTCTTT
. TRBJ1-1 TRBV6-5 TRBD1 CASSYSGTVGTEAFF TGTGCCAGCAGTTACTCGGGGACAGTCGGCACTGAAGCTTTCTTT
. TRBJ2-3 TRBV5-1 . CASSFVSYTDTQYF TGCGCCAGCAGCTTTGTTTCATACACAGATACGCAGTATTTT
. TRBJ1-4 TRBV5-1 TRBD1 CASSPGQLNEKLFF TGCGCCAGTTCACCGGGACAGCTTAATGAAAAACTGTTTTTT
. TRBJ2-1 TRBV12-5 . CASGLGTGREEQFF TGTGCTAGTGGTTTGGGGACAGGGAGGGAGGAGCAGTTCTTC
. TRBJ2-5 TRBV2 . CASSESFRRFETQYF TGTGCCAGCAGTGAATCTTTTCGCAGGTTCGAGACCCAGTACTTC
few TRBJ1-2 TRBV29-1 . CSLTDNYGYTF TGCAGCCTCACTGATAACTATGGCTACACCTTC